The 6 T cell receptor beta chains presented below share a single source sample, sequenced in a study of T cell responses to AZD1222 COVID-19 vaccine (dated by TCRdb to 2020 to 2023). Sample time point, as interpreted from the label and publication: about 28 days (+/-7) after the second vaccine dose. Library preparation was by the immunoSEQ multiplex PCR assay. Held by TCRdb, this immuneACCESS table contains in-frame sequences only and omits some clones. Under half of the omission traces to an unresolved V gene where checked; the cause of the rest is unknown. This sample holds about 84,000 clones; roughly 84% were observed only once. The top ten clones comprise roughly 5.6% of the sample. The sequencing used peripheral blood, collected 28 days after the second AZD1222 dose. These receptors originate from an adult who received the AZD1222 COVID-19 vaccine.

The chain carries TRBV29-1 and TRBJ1-2; possible D gene TRBD1, 6 bases. V dropped 0 bases and J dropped 7 bases, with 12 bases sitting between them. This CDR3 has 13 residues. From germline, CDR1 is SQVTM and CDR2 ANQGSEA. CDR3 amino acids: CSVEEGDKSGYTF. The CDR3 coding sequence is TGCAGCGTTGAAGAGGGGGACAAAAGTGGCTACACCTTC.

This sequence joins TRBV9 and TRBJ2-1; 10 bases fit TRBD2. The CDR3 spans 16 residues. CDR1 and CDR2 (germline): SGDLS, YYNGEE. V lost 4 bases and J lost 1; bases outside the gene matches: 5. As DNA, the CDR3 is TGTGCCAGCAGCCCGCTAGCGGGAGTTTCCTACAATGAGCAGTTCTTC. Translated, it gives CASSPLAGVSYNEQFF.

The chain uses TRBV30 and TRBJ2-7, with 8 bases aligning to TRBD1. Germline-derived CDR1 and CDR2 are GTSNPN and SVGIG (reference sequence). After removal of 8 bases from V and 7 bases from J, the junction contained 4 bases not matched to a gene. The CDR3 covers 10 residues. In nucleotides, the CDR3 is TGTGCCATCGGACAGGGTGAGCAGTACTTC. Encoded protein: CAIGQGEQYF. Using reference TRBV30 and TRBJ2-7 for the parts outside the CDR3, the full variable domain is SQTIHQWPATLVQPVGSPLSLECTVEGTSNPNLYWYRQAAGRGLQLLFYSVGIGQISSEVPQNLSASRPQDRQFILSSKKLLLSDSGFYLCAIGQGEQYFGPGTRLTVT.

This sequence joins TRBV2 and TRBJ1-1; D is possibly TRBD1 (5 bases). The germline V gene has CDR1 SNHLY and CDR2 FYNNEI. V was cut by 5 bases and J by 0 bases, with 7 bases left in between. The CDR3 sequence is 13 residues long. The CDR3 DNA is TGTGCCAGCAGTTTACAGGTGAACACTGAAGCTTTCTTT. This codes for CASSLQVNTEAFF.

The rearrangement uses TRBV7-2 and TRBJ1-4; 10 bases match TRBD1. The germline V gene encodes CDR1 SGHTA and CDR2 FQGNSA. This CDR3 comprises 16 residues. J lost 8 bases, V lost 5 bases, and 11 bases had no gene match. CDR3 sequence reads: CASSQFQLGQGEKLFF. The CDR3 bases are TGTGCCAGCAGCCAGTTTCAGTTGGGACAGGGGGAAAAACTGTTTTTT.

J is TRBJ1-2 and V is TRBV24-1; tentatively, D is TRBD1 (6 bases). The V end was cut by 11 bases, the J end by 6 bases, with 21 bases between. The CDR3 covers 14 residues. CDR1 is KGHDR, CDR2 SFDVKD, per germline. CDR3 nucleotides: TGTGCCATCGGAAGGGAGTCAGGGGAGAATGGCTACACCTTC. It specifies CAIGRESGENGYTF.